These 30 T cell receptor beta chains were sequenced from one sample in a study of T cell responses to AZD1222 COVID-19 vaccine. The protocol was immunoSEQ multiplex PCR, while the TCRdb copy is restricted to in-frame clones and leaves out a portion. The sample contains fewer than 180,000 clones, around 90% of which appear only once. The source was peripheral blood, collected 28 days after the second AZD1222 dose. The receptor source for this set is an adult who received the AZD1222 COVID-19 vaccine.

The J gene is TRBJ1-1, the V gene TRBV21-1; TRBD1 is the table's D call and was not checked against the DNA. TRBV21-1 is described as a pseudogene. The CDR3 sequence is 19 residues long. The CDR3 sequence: CASSKEMARGRTLNTEAFF. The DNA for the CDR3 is TGTGCCAGCAGCAAAGAAATGGCCAGGGGGCGTACTCTGAACACTGAAGCTTTCTTT.

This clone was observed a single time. CDR3 sequence reads: CAWATGQGDNEQFF. CDR3 in DNA: TGTGCCTGGGCCACCGGACAGGGGGACAATGAGCAGTTCTTC. This sequence joins TRBV30 and TRBJ2-1; 10 bases are a match to TRBD1. The ends lost 5 bases at V and 5 bases at J; junction bases unmatched: 6. In germline, CDR1 is GTSNPN, CDR2 SVGIG (reference sequence). This CDR3 contains 14 residues.

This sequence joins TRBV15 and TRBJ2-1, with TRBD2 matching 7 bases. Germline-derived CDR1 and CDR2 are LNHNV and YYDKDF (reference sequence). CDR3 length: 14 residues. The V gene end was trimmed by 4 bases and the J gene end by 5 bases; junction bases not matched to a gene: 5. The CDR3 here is CATSKDGGNNEQFF. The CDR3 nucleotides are TGTGCCACCAGCAAGGACGGGGGGAACAATGAGCAGTTCTTC.

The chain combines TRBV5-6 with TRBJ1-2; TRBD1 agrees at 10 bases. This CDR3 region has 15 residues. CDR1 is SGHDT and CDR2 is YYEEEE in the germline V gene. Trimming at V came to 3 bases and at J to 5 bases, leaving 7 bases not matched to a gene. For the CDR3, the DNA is TGTGCCAGCAGCTCAACCGGGACAGGGGATTATGGCTACACCTTC. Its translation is CASSSTGTGDYGYTF.

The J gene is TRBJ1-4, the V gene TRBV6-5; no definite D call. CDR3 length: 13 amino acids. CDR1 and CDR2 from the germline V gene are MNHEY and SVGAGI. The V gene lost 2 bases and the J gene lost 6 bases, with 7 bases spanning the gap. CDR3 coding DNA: TGTGCCAGCAGTTACAGTCCCGATGAAAAACTGTTTTTT. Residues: CASSYSPDEKLFF.

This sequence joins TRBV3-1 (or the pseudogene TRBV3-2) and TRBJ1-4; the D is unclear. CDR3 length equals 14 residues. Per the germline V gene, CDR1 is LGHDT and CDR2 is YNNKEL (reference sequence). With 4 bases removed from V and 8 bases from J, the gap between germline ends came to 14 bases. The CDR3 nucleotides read TGTGCCAGCAGCCCCCAGAGGGTTGGGGAAAAACTGTTTTTT. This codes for CASSPQRVGEKLFF.

The CDR3 region is CASRGIAVNEQFF. Written as DNA, the CDR3 is TGTGCCAGCAGGGGGATAGCGGTCAATGAGCAGTTCTTC. V gene TRBV6-5 combines with J gene TRBJ2-1, with a weak D call TRBD2 (6 bases). The V and J ends lost 6 bases and 6 bases respectively, with 12 bases between them. CDR1 is MNHEY, CDR2 SVGAGI, per germline. The CDR3 runs 13 residues.

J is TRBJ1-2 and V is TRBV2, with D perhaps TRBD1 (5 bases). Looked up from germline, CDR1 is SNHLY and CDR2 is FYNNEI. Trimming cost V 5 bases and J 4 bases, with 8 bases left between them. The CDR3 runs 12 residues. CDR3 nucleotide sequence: TGTGCCAGCAGTAGGGACGGCTATGGCTACACCTTC. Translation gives CASSRDGYGYTF.

The CDR3 DNA follows: TGTGCCTGGACGAGGGGAGGTACGGCCAAAAACATTCAGTACTTC. Translated: CAWTRGGTAKNIQYF. V usage is TRBV30 and J usage is TRBJ2-4, with a tentative D call TRBD2 (6 bases). V lost 4 bases and J 1 base, leaving 14 bases between the germline ends. The CDR3 runs to 15 residues. Germline V CDR1 and CDR2: GTSNPN, SVGIG (reference sequence).

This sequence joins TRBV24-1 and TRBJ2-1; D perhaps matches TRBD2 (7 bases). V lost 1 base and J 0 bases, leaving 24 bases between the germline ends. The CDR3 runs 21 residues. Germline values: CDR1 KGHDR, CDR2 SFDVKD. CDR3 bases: TGTGCCACCAGTGATTTAGGGGGGGCGACATCAGGACCAAGCTCCTACAATGAGCAGTTCTTC. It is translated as CATSDLGGATSGPSSYNEQFF.

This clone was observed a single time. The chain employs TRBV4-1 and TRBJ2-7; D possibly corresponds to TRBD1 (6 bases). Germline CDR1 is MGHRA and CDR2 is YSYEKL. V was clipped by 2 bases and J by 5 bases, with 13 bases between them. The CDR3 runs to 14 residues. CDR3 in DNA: TGCGCCAGCAGCCAACTTCACAGGGATGACGAGCAGTACTTC. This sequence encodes CASSQLHRDDEQYF.

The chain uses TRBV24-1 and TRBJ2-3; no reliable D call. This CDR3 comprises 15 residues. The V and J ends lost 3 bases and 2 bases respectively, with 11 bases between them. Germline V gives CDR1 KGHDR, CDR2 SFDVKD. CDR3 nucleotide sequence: TGTGCCACCAGTGATCCAGCCACCTCCACAGATACGCAGTATTTT. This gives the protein CATSDPATSTDTQYF.

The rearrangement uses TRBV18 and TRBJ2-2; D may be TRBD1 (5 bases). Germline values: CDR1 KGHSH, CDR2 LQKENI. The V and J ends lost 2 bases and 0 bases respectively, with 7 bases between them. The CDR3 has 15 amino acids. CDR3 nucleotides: TGTGCCAGCTCACCAGGACAAACGAACACCGGGGAGCTGTTTTTT. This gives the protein CASSPGQTNTGELFF. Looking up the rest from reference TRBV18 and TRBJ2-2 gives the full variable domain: NAGVMQNPRHLVRRRGQEARLRCSPMKGHSHVYWYRQLPEEGLKFMVYLQKENIIDESGMPKERFSAEFPKEGPSILRIQQVVRGDSAAYFCASSPGQTNTGELFFGEGSRLTVL.

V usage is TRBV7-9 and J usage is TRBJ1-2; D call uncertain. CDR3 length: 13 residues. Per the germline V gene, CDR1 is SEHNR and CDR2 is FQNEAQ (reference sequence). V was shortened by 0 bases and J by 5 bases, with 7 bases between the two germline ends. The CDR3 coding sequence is TGTGCCAGCAGCTTAGCGAGGGCTTATGGCTACACCTTC. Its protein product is CASSLARAYGYTF.

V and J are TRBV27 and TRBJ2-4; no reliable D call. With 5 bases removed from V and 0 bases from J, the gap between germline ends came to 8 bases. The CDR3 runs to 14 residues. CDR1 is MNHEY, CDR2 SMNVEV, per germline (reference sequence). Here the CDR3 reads CASSRGPAKNIQYF. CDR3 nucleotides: TGTGCCAGCAGTAGAGGCCCAGCCAAAAACATTCAGTACTTC.

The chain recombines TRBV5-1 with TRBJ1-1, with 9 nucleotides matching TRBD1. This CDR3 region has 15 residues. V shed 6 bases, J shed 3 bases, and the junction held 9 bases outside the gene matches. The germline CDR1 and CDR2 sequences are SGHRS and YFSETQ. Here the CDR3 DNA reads TGCGCCAGCAACTTCTGGACAGGGGCGGACACTGAAGCTTTCTTT. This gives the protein CASNFWTGADTEAFF.

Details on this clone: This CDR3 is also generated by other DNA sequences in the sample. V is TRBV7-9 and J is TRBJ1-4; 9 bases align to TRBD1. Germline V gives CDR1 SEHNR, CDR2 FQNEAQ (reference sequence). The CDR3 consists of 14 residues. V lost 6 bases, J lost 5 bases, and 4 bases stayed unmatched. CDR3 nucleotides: TGTGCCAGCAGTCTTGACAGGGGGAATGAAAAACTGTTTTTT. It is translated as CASSLDRGNEKLFF. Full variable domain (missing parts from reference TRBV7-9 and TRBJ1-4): DTGVSQNPRHKITKRGQNVTFRCDPISEHNRLYWYRQTLGQGPEFLTYFQNEAQLEKSRLLSDRFSAERPKGSFSTLEIQRTEQGDSAMYLCASSLDRGNEKLFFGSGTQLSVL.

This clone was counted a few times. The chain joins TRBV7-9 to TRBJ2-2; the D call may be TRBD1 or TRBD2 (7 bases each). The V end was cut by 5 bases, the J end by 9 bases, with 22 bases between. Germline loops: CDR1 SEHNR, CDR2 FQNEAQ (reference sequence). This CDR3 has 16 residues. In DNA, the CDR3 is TGTGCCAGCAGCCCCCCAGCCGGGCAGGGGGGGAGGGAGCTGTTTTTT. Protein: CASSPPAGQGGRELFF.

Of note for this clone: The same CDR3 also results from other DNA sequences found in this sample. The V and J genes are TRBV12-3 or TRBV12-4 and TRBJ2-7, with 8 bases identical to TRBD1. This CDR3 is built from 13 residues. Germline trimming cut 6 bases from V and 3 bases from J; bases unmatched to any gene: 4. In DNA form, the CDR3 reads TGTGCCAGCAGCCTCACAGGGGGCTACGAGCAGTACTTC. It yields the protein CASSLTGGYEQYF.

CDR3 region: CASSPRQGEGYEQYF. For the CDR3, the DNA is TGTGCCAGCAGCCCCCGACAGGGGGAAGGCTACGAGCAGTACTTC. This chain uses TRBV21-1 with TRBJ2-7; TRBD1, the D gene given by the table, was not confirmed from the DNA. TRBV21-1 is a pseudogene. The CDR3 is made up of 15 amino acids.

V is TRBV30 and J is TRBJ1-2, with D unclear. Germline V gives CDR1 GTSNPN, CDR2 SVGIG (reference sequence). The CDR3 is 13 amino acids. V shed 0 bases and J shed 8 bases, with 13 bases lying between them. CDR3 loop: CAWSVQFVEGYTF. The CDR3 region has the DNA TGTGCCTGGAGTGTACAATTCGTGGAGGGCTACACCTTC.

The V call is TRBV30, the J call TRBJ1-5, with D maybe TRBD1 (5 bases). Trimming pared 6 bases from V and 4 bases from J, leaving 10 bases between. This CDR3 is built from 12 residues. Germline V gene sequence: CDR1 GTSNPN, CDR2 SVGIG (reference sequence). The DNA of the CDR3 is TGTGCCTGCGACAGTAAAAATCAGCCCCAGCATTTT. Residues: CACDSKNQPQHF.

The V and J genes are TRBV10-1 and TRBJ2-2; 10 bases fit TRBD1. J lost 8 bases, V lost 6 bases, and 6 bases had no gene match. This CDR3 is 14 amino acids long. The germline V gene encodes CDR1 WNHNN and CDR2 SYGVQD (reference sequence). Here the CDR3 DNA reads TGCGCCAGCAGGGATCGACAGGGGGCGGGGGAGCTGTTTTTT. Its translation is CASRDRQGAGELFF.

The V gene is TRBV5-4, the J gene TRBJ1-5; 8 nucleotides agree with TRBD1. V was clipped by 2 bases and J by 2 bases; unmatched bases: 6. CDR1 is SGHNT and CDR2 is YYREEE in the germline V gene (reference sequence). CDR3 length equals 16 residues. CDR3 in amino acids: CASSFSPTGGNQPQHF. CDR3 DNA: TGTGCCAGCAGCTTCTCTCCGACAGGGGGCAATCAGCCCCAGCATTTT.

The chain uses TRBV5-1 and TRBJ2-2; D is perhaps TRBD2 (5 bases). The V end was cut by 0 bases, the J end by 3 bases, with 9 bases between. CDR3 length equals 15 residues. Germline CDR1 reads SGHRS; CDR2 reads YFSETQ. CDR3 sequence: CASSLEVSDTGELFF. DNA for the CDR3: TGCGCCAGCAGCTTGGAGGTTAGCGACACCGGGGAGCTGTTTTTT.

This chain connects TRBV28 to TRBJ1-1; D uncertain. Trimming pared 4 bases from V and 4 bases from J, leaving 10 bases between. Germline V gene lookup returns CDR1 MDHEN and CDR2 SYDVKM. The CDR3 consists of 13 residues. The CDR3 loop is CASSYLTTTEAFF. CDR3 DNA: TGTGCCAGCAGTTACCTTACGACCACTGAAGCTTTCTTT.

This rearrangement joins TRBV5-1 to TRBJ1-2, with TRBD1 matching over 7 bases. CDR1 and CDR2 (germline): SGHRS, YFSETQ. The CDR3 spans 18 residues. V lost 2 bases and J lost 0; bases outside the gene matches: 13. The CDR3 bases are TGCGCCAGCAGCTTAGTGACAGGGAGGGATACAGCTAACTATGGCTACACCTTC. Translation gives CASSLVTGRDTANYGYTF.

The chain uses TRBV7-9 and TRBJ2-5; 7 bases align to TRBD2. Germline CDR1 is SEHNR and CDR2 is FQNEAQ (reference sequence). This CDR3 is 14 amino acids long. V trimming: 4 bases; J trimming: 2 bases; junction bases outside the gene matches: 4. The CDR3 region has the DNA TGTGCCAGCAGCTCCCGGGACTATCAAGAGACCCAGTACTTC. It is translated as CASSSRDYQETQYF.

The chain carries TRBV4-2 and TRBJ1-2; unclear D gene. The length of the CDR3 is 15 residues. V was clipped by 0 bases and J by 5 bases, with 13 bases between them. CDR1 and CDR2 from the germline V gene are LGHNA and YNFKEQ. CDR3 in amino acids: CASSQEVRITYGYTF. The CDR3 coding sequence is TGTGCCAGCAGCCAAGAGGTTCGGATAACATATGGCTACACCTTC.

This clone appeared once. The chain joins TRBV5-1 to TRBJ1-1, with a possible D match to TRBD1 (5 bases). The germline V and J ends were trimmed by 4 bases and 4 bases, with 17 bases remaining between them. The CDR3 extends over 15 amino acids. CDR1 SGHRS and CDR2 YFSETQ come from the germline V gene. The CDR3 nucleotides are TGCGCCAGCAGCCAAGGGGCAGGGAGGCCCACTGAAGCTTTCTTT. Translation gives CASSQGAGRPTEAFF.